The 2 T cell receptor beta chains in this list originate from one sample, sequenced in a study of CD8 T cells in ankylosing spondylitis. TCRdb re-analysed the 5' RACE reads in MiXCR, keeping a single row per CDR3 protein. The repertoire holds about 8,600 distinct CDR3 sequences, with around 4.2% as singletons. The sequencing sample was made of blood, either unsorted or a sorted T cell fraction (not recorded which). The receptors come from a female donor with ankylosing spondylitis or in good health (not recorded which).

In this sample, this clonotype turned up once. The chain joins TRBV9 to TRBJ1-3; TRBD1 agrees at 7 bases. Per the germline V gene, CDR1 is SGDLS and CDR2 is YYNGEE. Germline trimming cut 8 bases from V and 4 bases from J; bases unmatched to any gene: 3. The CDR3 length is 12 residues. The CDR3 nucleotides read TGTGCCAGTTCGGACAGGGGAAACACCATATATTTT. Its protein product is CASSDRGNTIYF.

This clonotype has a count of ten or more. This chain connects TRBV9 to TRBJ2-5, with 9 nucleotides matching TRBD1. Trimming took 5 bases from V and 4 from J; bases not matched to a gene: 6. Looked up from germline, CDR1 is SGDLS and CDR2 is YYNGEE. The CDR3 is 14 amino acids. In nucleotides, the CDR3 is TGTGCCAGCAGGGGACAGGGCGCCACAGAGACCCAGTACTTC. This translates into CASRGQGATETQYF.